This T cell receptor beta chain was recovered during a study of cytomegalovirus exposure and HLA in healthy donors. General study results and limits: HLA alleles were associated with some 17,000 TCR beta sequences in a later analysis at 0.05 false discovery rate. The study flagged about 160 TCR beta chains as cytomegalovirus-associated.

The CDR3 length is 15 residues, termini included. Although they were nominally healthy when sampled, donors likely had unrecorded immune exposures. As to this clone: Its antigen remains unidentified. It is unclear where the CDR3 begins or ends on the DNA, so no DNA is shown, and the CDR3 is as TCRdb lists it.

The PCR used 60 Vbeta and 13 Jbeta primers. Only in-frame clones appear in the TCRdb table, and some are missing; sequencing was by immunoSEQ multiplex PCR. In the table there are fewer than 200,000 clones, 82% of which are singletons. The sequenced sample consisted of PBMCs. The chain combines TRBV21-1 with TRBJ1-1; TRBD1 is taken as the D call from the table, unchecked against the DNA. TRBV21-1 is a documented pseudogene. The clonotype was recovered from a girl aged 2 to 10 in good health and CMV-seropositive. CDR3 amino acids: CASWGQGAVMTEAFF.